This T cell receptor (beta chain) was identified during a study of long-term antiretroviral therapy in people with HIV. With survey level as its setting, the immunoSEQ assay was v3.0. TCRdb's table, derived via immunoSEQ multiplex PCR, lists solely in-frame clones and lacks some. The sample lists 15,000 to 20,000 clones, approximately 82% seen once, with 8.8% in the top ten. The source material was unsorted PBMCs, sampled 0.3 years before starting antiretroviral therapy. The TCR was taken from a man aged 50 to 60 with HIV.

This chain's CDR3 is CASSSVVGMNNEQFF. CDR3 in DNA: TGTGCCAGCAGCTCAGTAGTGGGAATGAACAATGAGCAGTTCTTC. This chain joins TRBV11-2 and TRBJ2-1; D not resolved. Trimming stripped 4 bases from V and 5 bases from J, with 15 bases between. This CDR3 comprises 15 residues. Germline V lookup: CDR1 SGHAT, CDR2 FQNNGV.